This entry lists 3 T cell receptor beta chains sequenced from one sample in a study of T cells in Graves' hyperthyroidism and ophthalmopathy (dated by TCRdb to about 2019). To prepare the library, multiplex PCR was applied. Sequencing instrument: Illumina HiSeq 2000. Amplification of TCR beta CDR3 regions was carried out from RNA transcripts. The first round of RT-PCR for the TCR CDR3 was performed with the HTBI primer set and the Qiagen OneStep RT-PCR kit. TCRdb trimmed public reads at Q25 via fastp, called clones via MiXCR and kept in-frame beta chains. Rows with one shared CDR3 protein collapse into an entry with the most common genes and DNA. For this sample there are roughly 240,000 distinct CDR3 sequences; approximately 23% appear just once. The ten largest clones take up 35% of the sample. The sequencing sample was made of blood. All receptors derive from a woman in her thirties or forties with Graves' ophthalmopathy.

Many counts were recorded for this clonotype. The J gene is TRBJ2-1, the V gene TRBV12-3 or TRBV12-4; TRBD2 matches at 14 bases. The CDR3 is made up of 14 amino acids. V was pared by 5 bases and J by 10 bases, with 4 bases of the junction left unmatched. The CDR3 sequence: CASSPGLAGVEQFF. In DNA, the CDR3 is TGTGCCAGCAGTCCGGGACTAGCGGGAGTCGAGCAGTTCTTC.

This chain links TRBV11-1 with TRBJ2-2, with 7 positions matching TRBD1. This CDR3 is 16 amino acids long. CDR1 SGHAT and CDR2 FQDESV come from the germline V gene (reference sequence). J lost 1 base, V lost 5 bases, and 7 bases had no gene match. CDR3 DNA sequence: TGTGCCAGCAGCCAACCGACAGGGCGGAACACCGGGGAGCTGTTTTTT. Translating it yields CASSQPTGRNTGELFF.

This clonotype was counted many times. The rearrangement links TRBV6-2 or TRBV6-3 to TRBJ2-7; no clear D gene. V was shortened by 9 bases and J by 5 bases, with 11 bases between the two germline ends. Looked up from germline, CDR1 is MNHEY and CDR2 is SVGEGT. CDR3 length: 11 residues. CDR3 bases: TGTGCCAGTGAGTGGGCGAACGAGCAGTACTTC. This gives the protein CASEWANEQYF.